This T cell receptor beta chain was sequenced for a study of T-cell memory formation after mild COVID-19. Study details: In these data, TCR clusters were largely donor specific.

Trimming took off 5 bases at V and 0 bases at J, with 10 bases between the two ends. The CDR3 has 14 residues. Germline V gene data show CDR1 as SGHRS and CDR2 as YFSETQ. Constant-segment-primed 5'RACE gave TCR alpha and TCR beta cDNA libraries with sample barcodes and UMIs. TCRdb reprocessed the 5' RACE reads with MiXCR, giving one entry per CDR3 protein. The sample contains 200,000 to 300,000 distinct CDR3 sequences, approximately 16% of which appear only once. Source material: PBMCs or a T cell subset sorted from them (not recorded which). This sequence joins TRBV5-1 and TRBJ2-3; unclear D gene. The clonotype comes from a man between 18 and 29 years old who had mild COVID-19 (a few samples of this study predate the infection). Cell type and time point are not known. Here the CDR3 reads CASRLRASTDTQYF. CDR3 DNA sequence: TGCGCCAGCAGACTCCGGGCTAGCACAGATACGCAGTATTTT.